The 20 T cell receptor beta chains given below trace back to one sample, sequenced in a study of blood T cell repertoires in COVID-19. TCRdb's table, derived via immunoSEQ multiplex PCR, lists solely in-frame clones and lacks some. The table shows tens of thousands of clones, with approximately 86% occurring only once. Source material: peripheral blood. The receptors were gathered from a woman of 80 years or more with acute or convalescent COVID-19.

The sample holds a few counts of this clone. The rearrangement uses TRBV19 and TRBJ1-6, with 8 positions matching TRBD1. CDR1 is LNHDA and CDR2 is SQIVND in the germline V gene (reference sequence). V lost 5 bases to trimming and J lost 7 bases; unmatched junction nucleotides: 10. This CDR3 has 16 residues. CDR3 sequence reads: CASSAPGQGGNSPLHF. The CDR3 nucleotides read TGTGCCAGTAGTGCCCCCGGACAGGGTGGGAATTCACCCCTCCACTTT. Looking up the rest from reference TRBV19 and TRBJ1-6 gives the full variable domain: DGGITQSPKYLFRKEGQNVTLSCEQNLNHDAMYWYRQDPGQGLRLIYYSQIVNDFQKGDIAEGYSVSREKKESFPLTVTSAQKNPTAFYLCASSAPGQGGNSPLHFGNGTRLTVT.

This clone came up many times. The chain links TRBV25-1 to TRBJ1-1; D not certain. The germline CDR1 and CDR2 sequences are MGHDK and SYGVNS. V lost 2 bases to trimming and J lost 0 bases, with 16 bases between them. This CDR3 region has 17 residues. For the CDR3, the DNA is TGTGCCAGCAGTGAAGGCCCGGAGAGAGGGATGAACACTGAAGCTTTCTTT. Its translation: CASSEGPERGMNTEAFF.

The chain uses TRBV2 and TRBJ1-5, with TRBD1 matching 7 bases. J gave up 5 bases and V 4 bases, and 5 bases lay outside the gene matches. The CDR3 is 14 amino acids. Germline CDR1 is SNHLY and CDR2 is FYNNEI. The CDR3 region is CASSVSGGDQPQHF. The CDR3 nucleotides are TGTGCCAGCAGTGTATCAGGGGGAGATCAGCCCCAGCATTTT.

CDR3 coding DNA: TGCGCCAGCAGCCAAGTTCACAGGGACACAGATACGCAGTATTTT. Protein: CASSQVHRDTDTQYF. The chain joins TRBV4-1 to TRBJ2-3; possibly TRBD1 for D (6 bases). The CDR3 has 15 residues. CDR1 and CDR2 from the germline V gene are MGHRA and YSYEKL. V was clipped by 1 base and J by 2 bases, with 10 bases between them.

The rearrangement uses TRBV18 and TRBJ1-1, with D tentatively TRBD1 (5 bases). V lost 1 base and J lost 4, with 10 bases in between. The CDR3 length is 14 residues. Germline V CDR1 and CDR2: KGHSH, LQKENI. CDR3 protein: CASSPQGFGTEAFF. CDR3 nucleotide sequence: TGTGCCAGCTCACCACAGGGGTTCGGCACTGAAGCTTTCTTT.

The CDR3 protein is CASSLTGGRETQYF. As DNA, the CDR3 is TGTGCCAGCAGCCTGACAGGGGGGAGGGAGACCCAGTACTTC. The J gene is TRBJ2-5, the V gene TRBV7-8; 9 bases line up with TRBD1. V was pared by 5 bases and J by 5 bases, with 6 bases of the junction left unmatched. The CDR3 spans 14 residues. Germline V gives CDR1 SGHVS, CDR2 FQNEAQ.

The chain is built from TRBV6-5 and TRBJ2-1; TRBD1 is a possible D gene (5 bases). With 7 bases removed from V and 9 bases from J, the gap between germline ends came to 19 bases. The CDR3 is made up of 14 amino acids. Germline V gene data show CDR1 as MNHEY and CDR2 as SVGAGI. CDR3 amino acids: CASILRSGLGEQFF. The DNA for the CDR3 is TGTGCCAGCATTTTAAGGTCAGGGCTGGGTGAGCAGTTCTTC.

The chain couples TRBV28 to TRBJ2-7, with 8 nucleotides matching TRBD1. Germline CDR1 and CDR2: MDHEN and SYDVKM. This CDR3 is 15 amino acids long. V lost 2 bases, J lost 4 bases, and 7 bases stayed unmatched. CDR3 nucleotides: TGTGCCAGCAGTTTAACCCAGGGGGCGCTTTACGAGCAGTACTTC. Translation gives CASSLTQGALYEQYF.

The chain couples TRBV19 to TRBJ1-4; TRBD1 matches 8 bases. Germline loops: CDR1 LNHDA, CDR2 SQIVND (reference sequence). This CDR3 region has 16 residues. The V segment lost 1 base and the J segment 2 bases; nucleotides outside the gene matches: 3. CDR3 DNA: TGTGCCAGTAGTATAGGGACAGGGAACACTAATGAAAAACTGTTTTTT. Encoded protein: CASSIGTGNTNEKLFF.

The chain is built from TRBV5-1 and TRBJ2-5; a possible D gene is TRBD1 (5 bases). This CDR3 region has 15 residues. Germline CDR1 reads SGHRS; CDR2 reads YFSETQ. Trimming removed 5 bases from V and 1 base from J, with 15 bases in between. CDR3 bases: TGCGCCAGCAGGTATCCGTCGACAGCCCAAGAGACCCAGTACTTC. Translation: CASRYPSTAQETQYF. The full variable domain, rest sourced from reference TRBV5-1 and TRBJ2-5, is KAGVTQTPRYLIKTRGQQVTLSCSPISGHRSVSWYQQTPGQGLQFLFEYFSETQRNKGNFPGRFSGRQFSNSRSEMNVSTLELGDSALYLCASRYPSTAQETQYFGPGTRLLVL.

This chain joins TRBV19 and TRBJ2-1; D is unclear. Germline CDR1 is LNHDA and CDR2 is SQIVND (reference sequence). V was shortened by 2 bases and J by 3 bases, with 11 bases between the two germline ends. The CDR3 spans 15 residues. CDR3 coding DNA: TGTGCCAGTAGTATACCGGCAGGCGACTACAATGAGCAGTTCTTC. This translates into CASSIPAGDYNEQFF.

The rearrangement uses TRBV11-2 and TRBJ2-1; D not certain. V shed 4 bases and J shed 5 bases, with 12 bases lying between them. Germline-derived CDR1 and CDR2 are SGHAT and FQNNGV. This CDR3 has 14 residues. As DNA, the CDR3 is TGTGCCAGCAGCTCCCCACTTAGTAACAATGAGCAGTTCTTC. It codes for CASSSPLSNNEQFF.

In nucleotides, the CDR3 is TGTGCCACCAGTGATTTAAGAGTAACTAGCGGGGGGTCTCCAGATACGCAGTATTTT. Translated, it gives CATSDLRVTSGGSPDTQYF. The gene calls are TRBV24-1 and TRBJ2-3, with 12 bases lining up with TRBD2. In germline, CDR1 is KGHDR, CDR2 SFDVKD. This CDR3 has 19 amino acids. The trim removed 1 base at V and 4 bases at J, leaving 11 bases unmatched.

The J gene is TRBJ2-7, the V gene TRBV19, with a weak D call TRBD2 (6 bases). Germline V CDR1 and CDR2: LNHDA, SQIVND (reference sequence). V lost 3 bases to trimming and J lost 4 bases, with 13 bases between them. The CDR3 has 14 amino acids. The CDR3 spells CASSIRGRGYEQYF. In nucleotides, the CDR3 is TGTGCCAGTAGTATCCGGGGGAGAGGTTACGAGCAGTACTTC. The variable domain in full, completed from reference TRBV19 and TRBJ2-7, reads DGGITQSPKYLFRKEGQNVTLSCEQNLNHDAMYWYRQDPGQGLRLIYYSQIVNDFQKGDIAEGYSVSREKKESFPLTVTSAQKNPTAFYLCASSIRGRGYEQYFGPGTRLTVT.

V gene TRBV7-3 combines with J gene TRBJ2-3, with 16 bases aligning to TRBD2. The V segment lost 5 bases and the J segment 7 bases; nucleotides outside the gene matches: 15. The germline V gene has CDR1 SGHTA and CDR2 FQGTGA. The CDR3 has 19 amino acids. For the CDR3, the DNA is TGTGCCAGCAGCGCCTCCGGGACTAGCGGGGGGGCCATATTTAATACGCAGTATTTT. Translating it yields CASSASGTSGGAIFNTQYF. The full variable domain, its missing parts supplied by reference TRBV7-3 and TRBJ2-3, is GAGVSQTPSNKVTEKGKYVELRCDPISGHTALYWYRQSLGQGPEFLIYFQGTGAADDSGLPNDRFFAVRPEGSVSTLKIQRTERGDSAVYLCASSASGTSGGAIFNTQYFGPGTRLTVL.

There are a few counts of this clone. V is TRBV19 and J is TRBJ2-2; D is uncertain. The germline V and J ends were trimmed by 2 bases and 1 base, with 5 bases remaining between them. Germline V gene data show CDR1 as LNHDA and CDR2 as SQIVND (reference sequence). The CDR3 sequence is 14 residues long. CDR3 region: CASSIKQNTGELFF. The DNA for the CDR3 is TGTGCCAGTAGTATAAAACAGAACACCGGGGAGCTGTTTTTT.

The chain uses TRBV29-1 and TRBJ2-1; 11 positions agree with TRBD2. Germline lookup yields CDR1 SQVTM and CDR2 ANQGSEA. V lost 3 bases to trimming and J lost 6 bases; unmatched junction nucleotides: 7. This CDR3 contains 15 residues. The CDR3 sequence: CSVDVIAGGINEQFF. CDR3 nucleotides: TGCAGCGTTGATGTAATAGCGGGGGGGATCAATGAGCAGTTCTTC.

This sequence joins TRBV27 and TRBJ1-6; possibly TRBD1 for D (5 bases). V was cut by 4 bases and J by 10 bases, with 17 bases left in between. There are 15 residues in the CDR3. Germline V CDR1 and CDR2: MNHEY, SMNVEV (reference sequence). This CDR3 reads CASSWGVGSGSPLHF. Here the CDR3 DNA reads TGTGCCAGCAGTTGGGGCGTAGGGTCTGGGTCACCCCTCCACTTT.

This chain connects TRBV28 to TRBJ1-1; no reliable D call. V was clipped by 2 bases and J by 8 bases, with 6 bases between them. CDR1 is MDHEN, CDR2 SYDVKM, per germline. CDR3 length: 11 amino acids. The DNA of the CDR3 is TGTGCCAGCAGTTTAAACAAGGAAGCTTTCTTT. It codes for CASSLNKEAFF.

This chain connects TRBV2 to TRBJ2-1; unclear D gene. Per germline, CDR1 SNHLY and CDR2 FYNNEI. V was trimmed by 7 bases and J by 3 bases, leaving 4 bases between them. This CDR3 contains 11 residues. CDR3 DNA: TGTGCCAGCACCATCTACAATGAGCAGTTCTTC. As protein: CASTIYNEQFF.